These 18 T cell receptor beta chains came from one sample sequenced in a study of cytotoxic CD8 clonotypes in ibrutinib-treated CLL. Repertoires were generated with immunoSEQ multiplex PCR, while TCRdb's copy carries only in-frame clones and drops some. This sample has roughly 53,000 clones, with roughly 50% found just once. Source: PBMCs, taken at disease progression, from a patient treated with ibrutinib. These receptors were collected from a human donor with chronic lymphocytic leukemia.

This clone appeared a single time. V gene TRBV7-9 combines with J gene TRBJ2-6; TRBD1 is a possible D gene (6 bases). V was clipped by 5 bases and J by 3 bases, with 14 bases between them. Germline V gene lookup returns CDR1 SEHNR and CDR2 FQNEAQ (reference sequence). The CDR3 is 16 residues long. CDR3 amino acids: CASSIQQGYGANVLTF. CDR3 bases: TGTGCCAGCAGCATACAACAGGGATATGGGGCCAACGTCCTGACTTTC.

This chain uses TRBV30 with TRBJ2-7; D possibly matches TRBD1 or TRBD2 (5 bases each). From germline, CDR1 is GTSNPN and CDR2 SVGIG (reference sequence). The V end was cut by 1 base, the J end by 0 bases, with 19 bases between. This CDR3 contains 17 residues. CDR3 coding DNA: TGTGCCTGGAGTGGGGCCCCCCGGGACCTCAACTCCTACGAGCAGTACTTC. Translating gives CAWSGAPRDLNSYEQYF.

This clone showed up just a few times. This chain links TRBV25-1 with TRBJ2-3; D may be TRBD1 (5 bases). CDR1 is MGHDK, CDR2 SYGVNS, per germline. This CDR3 region has 13 residues. V lost 7 bases, J lost 4 bases, and 12 bases lay in between. The CDR3 loop reads CASNFPGSDTQYF. As DNA, the CDR3 is TGTGCCAGCAATTTCCCAGGGTCAGATACGCAGTATTTT.

There are a few counts of this clone. This chain connects TRBV5-6 to TRBJ1-6; D may be TRBD1 (5 bases). CDR1 SGHDT and CDR2 YYEEEE come from the germline V gene. The V end lost 0 bases, the J end lost 7 bases, and 11 bases lay between the germline ends. CDR3 length: 15 amino acids. The CDR3 spells CASSLARAVNSPLHF. DNA of the CDR3: TGTGCCAGCAGCTTGGCCAGGGCAGTCAATTCACCCCTCCACTTT.

Turning to this clone: Only one base separates this from a far larger clonotype, so it likely reflects a read error. The CDR3 bases are TGTGTCAGCAGCTTAGTTGGGAGCACCGGGGAGCTGTTTTTT. As protein: CVSSLVGSTGELFF. The genes are TRBV7-9 and TRBJ2-2, with D perhaps TRBD2 (5 bases). The CDR3 is made up of 14 amino acids. Per germline, CDR1 SEHNR and CDR2 FQNEAQ (reference sequence).

The chain recombines TRBV27 with TRBJ2-7; TRBD1 might be the D (5 bases). The CDR3 consists of 14 residues. V was trimmed by 4 bases and J by 2 bases, leaving 12 bases between them. CDR1 is MNHEY, CDR2 SMNVEV, per germline (reference sequence). The CDR3 spells CASSSATVPYEQYF. DNA of the CDR3: TGTGCCAGCAGTTCGGCGACAGTGCCCTACGAGCAGTACTTC.

This rearrangement joins TRBV30 to TRBJ2-1, with 8 bases fitting TRBD2. The V gene's germline CDR1 is GTSNPN and CDR2 SVGIG (reference sequence). This CDR3 region has 16 residues. The V segment lost 0 bases and the J segment 5 bases; nucleotides outside the gene matches: 9. This CDR3 is CAWSVTSGRSHNEQFF. CDR3 DNA: TGTGCCTGGAGTGTAACCAGCGGGAGATCCCACAATGAGCAGTTCTTC.

The chain couples TRBV15 to TRBJ2-5; D call uncertain. The V gene's germline CDR1 is LNHNV and CDR2 YYDKDF (reference sequence). There are 15 residues in the CDR3. The V end was cut by 0 bases, the J end by 5 bases, with 13 bases between. CDR3 DNA: TGTGCCACCAGCAGAGATCAGGTGCTGAGGGAGACCCAGTACTTC. It specifies CATSRDQVLRETQYF.

This clone was recorded once. The chain links TRBV28 to TRBJ1-2; no reliable D call. The CDR3 length is 12 residues. CDR1 MDHEN and CDR2 SYDVKM come from the germline V gene. Trimming left V 6 bases short and J 1 base short, with 6 bases between. As DNA, the CDR3 is TGTGCCAGCAGGGAAAATAACTATGGCTACACCTTC. Amino acids: CASRENNYGYTF.

This clone came up a few times. The V call is TRBV29-1, the J call TRBJ2-3; TRBD1 agrees at 7 bases. The germline gives CDR1 SQVTM, CDR2 ANQGSEA. The ends lost 8 bases at V and 2 bases at J; junction bases unmatched: 7. The CDR3 is 13 residues long. The CDR3 reads CSTRDSITDTQYF. The CDR3 DNA reads TGCAGCACCAGGGACAGCATCACAGATACGCAGTATTTT.

The chain has TRBV7-2 and TRBJ2-5, with 7 bases that match TRBD2. V shed 11 bases and J 3 bases; nucleotides not matched to a gene: 6. Germline assignment: CDR1 SGHTA and CDR2 FQGNSA. The CDR3 contains 12 residues. The CDR3 DNA sequence: TGTGCCGGCGCGGGAGTGGAAGAGACCCAGTACTTC. Amino acids: CAGAGVEETQYF.

The chain joins TRBV5-1 to TRBJ1-1; TRBD1 is a possible D gene (6 bases). V shed 4 bases and J shed 3 bases, with 13 bases lying between them. CDR1 SGHRS and CDR2 YFSETQ come from the germline V gene. This CDR3 spans 14 amino acids. CDR3 residues: CASSIRGGHTEAFF. The CDR3 DNA follows: TGCGCCAGCAGCATAAGGGGGGGCCACACTGAAGCTTTCTTT. Based on the CDR3 plus reference TRBV5-1 and TRBJ1-1, the full variable domain is KAGVTQTPRYLIKTRGQQVTLSCSPISGHRSVSWYQQTPGQGLQFLFEYFSETQRNKGNFPGRFSGRQFSNSRSEMNVSTLELGDSALYLCASSIRGGHTEAFFGQGTRLTVV.

This chain joins TRBV9 and TRBJ2-3; 10 bases are a match to TRBD2. CDR3 length equals 16 residues. The V gene end was trimmed by 1 base and the J gene end by 4 bases; junction bases not matched to a gene: 6. Per the germline V gene, CDR1 is SGDLS and CDR2 is YYNGEE. The CDR3 spells CASSVLPAGGPDTQYF. CDR3 in DNA: TGTGCCAGCAGCGTATTGCCAGCGGGGGGGCCAGATACGCAGTATTTT.

This chain links TRBV5-1 with TRBJ1-2; D is possibly TRBD1 (5 bases). CDR1 and CDR2 from the germline V gene are SGHRS and YFSETQ. CDR3 size: 14 residues. Between the trimmed V and J ends, which lost 0 bases and 3 bases, there was a span of 9 bases. The CDR3 coding sequence is TGCGCCAGCAGCTTGGCCGGGACTGACTATGGCTACACCTTC. This translates into CASSLAGTDYGYTF.

The rearrangement links TRBV7-2 to TRBJ2-7; no clear D gene. V lost 1 base, J lost 4 bases, and 11 bases lay in between. Germline V gene data show CDR1 as SGHTA and CDR2 as FQGNSA. CDR3 length equals 14 residues. In DNA form, the CDR3 reads TGTGCCAGCAGCTTAGGCTACCGTGGTTACGAGCAGTACTTC. Translation: CASSLGYRGYEQYF.

This clone was observed a few times. V usage is TRBV27 and J usage is TRBJ2-7, with D perhaps TRBD2 (5 bases). With 6 bases removed from V and 0 bases from J, the gap between germline ends came to 18 bases. Germline CDR1 is MNHEY and CDR2 is SMNVEV (reference sequence). This CDR3 contains 16 residues. The CDR3 loop reads CASSPFRLGSSYEQYF. CDR3 DNA sequence: TGTGCCAGCAGCCCGTTTAGGTTAGGGAGCTCCTACGAGCAGTACTTC.

This clone was counted between two and nine times. This rearrangement joins TRBV6-1 to TRBJ2-2; no clear D gene. Trimming removed 7 bases from V and 0 bases from J, with 6 bases in between. Germline CDR1 reads MNHNS; CDR2 reads SASEGT. CDR3 length equals 13 residues. CDR3: CASTTPNTGELFF. In DNA form, the CDR3 reads TGTGCCAGCACAACCCCGAACACCGGGGAGCTGTTTTTT.

This clone was found a few times. V is TRBV19 and J is TRBJ2-7; 8 nucleotides match TRBD1. Germline assignment: CDR1 LNHDA and CDR2 SQIVND (reference sequence). The CDR3 is 12 amino acids. V was pared by 5 bases and J by 5 bases, with 2 bases of the junction left unmatched. The CDR3 loop reads CASSDRGNEQYF. CDR3 coding DNA: TGTGCCAGTAGTGACAGGGGCAACGAGCAGTACTTC.